A single sample gave rise to the 2 T cell receptor beta chains below, sequenced in a study of CXCR3-negative and CXCR3-positive naive CD8 T cells. Via 5' RACE with UMI labels, TRB cDNA libraries were prepared. TCRdb reprocessed the 5' RACE reads and reports one entry per CDR3 protein, with no DNA. This sample's table has approximately 39,000 distinct CDR3 sequences. The sequenced material came from memory CD8+ T cells from blood. These receptors came from a human donor in good health. Some clones in this sample may be carry-over from other donors' samples.

The V gene is TRBV9, the J gene TRBJ1-3. Germline CDR1 is SGDLS and CDR2 is YYNGEE. This CDR3 has 15 residues. The CDR3: CASSAGRISGNTIYF.

This chain links TRBV7-9 with TRBJ2-1; the D call from TCRdb, TRBD1, cannot be confirmed without DNA. Germline assignment: CDR1 SEHNR and CDR2 FQNEAQ (reference sequence). The CDR3 covers 16 residues. The CDR3 loop reads CASSSGSGNGANEQFF.